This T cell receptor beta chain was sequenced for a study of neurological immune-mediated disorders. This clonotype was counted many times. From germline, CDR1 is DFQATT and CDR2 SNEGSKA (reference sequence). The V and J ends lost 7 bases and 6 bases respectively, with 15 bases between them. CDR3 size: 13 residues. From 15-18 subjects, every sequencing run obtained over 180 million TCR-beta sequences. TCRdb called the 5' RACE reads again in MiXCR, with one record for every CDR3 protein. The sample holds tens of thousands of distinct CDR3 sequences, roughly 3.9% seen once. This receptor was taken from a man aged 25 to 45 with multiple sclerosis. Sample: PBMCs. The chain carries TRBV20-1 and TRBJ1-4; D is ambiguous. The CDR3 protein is CSVLWANDEKLFF. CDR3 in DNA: TGCAGTGTTCTTTGGGCGAACGATGAAAAACTGTTTTTT.